The clone carrying this TCR beta chain was observed a few times. No antigen is known for it. MiXCR, applied by TCRdb to the RACE reads, yields one record per CDR3 protein. The repertoire consists of 95,000 to 150,000 distinct CDR3 sequences, with about 11% occurring once and the leading ten covering 2% to 2.5%. Specified time point: patch test 3, about 24 weeks after DPC sensitization. This sample's treatment: therapeutic diphenylcyclopropenone sensitization with weekly scalp DPC. This record belongs to a study of human T cells and chemical hapten exposure. Germline loops: CDR1 LGHDT, CDR2 YNNKEL (reference sequence). This CDR3 comprises 15 residues. Unmatched junction bases numbered 7, after V lost 2 bases and J lost 9 bases. Study outcomes and limitations: Positive correlation was observed between PT1 expanded TCR counts and patch test score. Expanded TCRs produced significantly more large CDR3 similarity clusters than controls did.

V gene TRBV3-1 combines with J gene TRBJ2-1, with TRBD2 matching 10 bases. The specimen comprised whole blood, sampled in connection with sensitization to the hapten diphenylcyclopropenone (DPC). The source of this sequence is a woman in her fifties or sixties with alopecia areata. Some clones in this sample may be carry-over from other donors' samples. The chain's CDR3 is CASSQLAGAGGEQFF. CDR3 bases: TGTGCCAGCAGCCAACTAGCGGGAGCGGGCGGTGAGCAGTTCTTC.